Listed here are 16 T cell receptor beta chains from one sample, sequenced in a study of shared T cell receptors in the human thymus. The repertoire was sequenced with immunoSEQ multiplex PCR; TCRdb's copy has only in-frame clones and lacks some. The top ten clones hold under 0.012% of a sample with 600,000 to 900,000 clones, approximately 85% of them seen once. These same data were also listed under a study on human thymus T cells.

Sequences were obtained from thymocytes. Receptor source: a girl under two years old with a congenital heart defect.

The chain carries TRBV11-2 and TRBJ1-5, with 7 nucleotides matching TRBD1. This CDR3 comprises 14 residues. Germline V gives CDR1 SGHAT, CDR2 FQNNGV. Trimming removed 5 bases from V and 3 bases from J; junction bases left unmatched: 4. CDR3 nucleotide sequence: TGTGCCAGCAGCCCGGGACAGACCAATCAGCCCCAGCATTTT. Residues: CASSPGQTNQPQHF.

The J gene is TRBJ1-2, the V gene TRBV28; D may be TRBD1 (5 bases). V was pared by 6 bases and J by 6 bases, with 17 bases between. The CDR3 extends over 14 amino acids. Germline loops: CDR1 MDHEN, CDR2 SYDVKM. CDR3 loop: CASSLGWGADGYTF. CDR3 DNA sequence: TGTGCCAGCAGCCTAGGGTGGGGCGCGGATGGCTACACCTTC.

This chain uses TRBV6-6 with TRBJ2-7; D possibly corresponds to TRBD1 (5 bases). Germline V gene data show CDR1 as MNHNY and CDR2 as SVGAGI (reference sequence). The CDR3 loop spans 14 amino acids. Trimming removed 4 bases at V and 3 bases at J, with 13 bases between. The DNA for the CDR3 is TGTGCCAGCAGTTTAGGGGTAGTGAGCTACGAGCAGTACTTC. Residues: CASSLGVVSYEQYF.

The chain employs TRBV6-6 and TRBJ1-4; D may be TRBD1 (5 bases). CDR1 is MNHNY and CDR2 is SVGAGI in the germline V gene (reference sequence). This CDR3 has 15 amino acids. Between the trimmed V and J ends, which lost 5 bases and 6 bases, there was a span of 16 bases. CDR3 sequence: CASSPRQCHDEKLFF. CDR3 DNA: TGTGCCAGCAGTCCCCGACAGTGCCATGATGAAAAACTGTTTTTT.

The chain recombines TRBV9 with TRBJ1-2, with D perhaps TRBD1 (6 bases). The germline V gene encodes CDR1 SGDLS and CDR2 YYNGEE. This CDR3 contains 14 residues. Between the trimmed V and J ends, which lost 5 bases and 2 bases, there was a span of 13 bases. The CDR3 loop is CASREPTGNYGYTF. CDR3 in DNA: TGTGCCAGCAGAGAACCTACAGGGAACTATGGCTACACCTTC.

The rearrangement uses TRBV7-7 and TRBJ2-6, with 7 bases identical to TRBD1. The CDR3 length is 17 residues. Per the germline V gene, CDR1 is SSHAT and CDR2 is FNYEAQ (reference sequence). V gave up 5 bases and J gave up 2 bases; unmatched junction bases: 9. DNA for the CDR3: TGTGCCAGCAGCCAGGGGGTGGGAGCACCTGGGGCCAACGTCCTGACTTTC. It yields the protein CASSQGVGAPGANVLTF.

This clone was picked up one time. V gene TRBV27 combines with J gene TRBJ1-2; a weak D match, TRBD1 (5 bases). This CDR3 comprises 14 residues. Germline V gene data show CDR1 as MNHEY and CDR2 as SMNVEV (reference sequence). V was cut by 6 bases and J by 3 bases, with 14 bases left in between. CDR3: CASSQGLGYYGYTF. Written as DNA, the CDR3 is TGTGCCAGCAGCCAGGGCCTAGGGTACTATGGCTACACCTTC.

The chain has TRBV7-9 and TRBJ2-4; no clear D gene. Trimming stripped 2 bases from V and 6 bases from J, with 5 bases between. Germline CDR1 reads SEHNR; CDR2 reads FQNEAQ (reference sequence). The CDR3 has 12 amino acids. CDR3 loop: CASSLRSNIQYF. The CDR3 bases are TGTGCCAGCAGCTTACGGTCAAACATTCAGTACTTC.

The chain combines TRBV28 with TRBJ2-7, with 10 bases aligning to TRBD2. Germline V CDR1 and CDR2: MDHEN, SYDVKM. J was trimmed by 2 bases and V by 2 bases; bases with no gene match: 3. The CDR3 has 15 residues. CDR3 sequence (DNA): TGTGCCAGCAGTTTAAGAACTAGCGGGACCTACGAGCAGTACTTC. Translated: CASSLRTSGTYEQYF.

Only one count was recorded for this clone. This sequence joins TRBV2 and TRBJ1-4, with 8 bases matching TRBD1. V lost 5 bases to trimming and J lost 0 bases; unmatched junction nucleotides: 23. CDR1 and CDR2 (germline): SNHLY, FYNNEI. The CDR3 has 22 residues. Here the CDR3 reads CASSTSLLGRAGGKATNEKLFF. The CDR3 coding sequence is TGTGCCAGCAGTACTTCCCTTTTGGGGCGGGCAGGGGGCAAGGCAACTAATGAAAAACTGTTTTTT. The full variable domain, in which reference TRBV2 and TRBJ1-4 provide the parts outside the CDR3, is EPEVTQTPSHQVTQMGQEVILRCVPISNHLYFYWYRQILGQKVEFLVSFYNNEISEKSEIFDDQFSVERPDGSNFTLKIRSTKLEDSAMYFCASSTSLLGRAGGKATNEKLFFGSGTQLSVL.

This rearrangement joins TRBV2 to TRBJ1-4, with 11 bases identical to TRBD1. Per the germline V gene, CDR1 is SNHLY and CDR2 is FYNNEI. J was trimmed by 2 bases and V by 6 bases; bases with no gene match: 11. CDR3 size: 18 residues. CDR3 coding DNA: TGTGCCAGCAGGGATCCGGGACAGGGGGATCATACTAATGAAAAACTGTTTTTT. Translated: CASRDPGQGDHTNEKLFF.

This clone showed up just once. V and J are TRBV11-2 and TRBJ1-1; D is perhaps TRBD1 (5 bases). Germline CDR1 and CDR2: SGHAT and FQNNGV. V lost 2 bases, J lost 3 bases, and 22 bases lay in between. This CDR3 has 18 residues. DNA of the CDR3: TGTGCCAGCAGCTTAAGCTACCCCGAGCGGGGGGTGGACACTGAAGCTTTCTTT. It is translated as CASSLSYPERGVDTEAFF.

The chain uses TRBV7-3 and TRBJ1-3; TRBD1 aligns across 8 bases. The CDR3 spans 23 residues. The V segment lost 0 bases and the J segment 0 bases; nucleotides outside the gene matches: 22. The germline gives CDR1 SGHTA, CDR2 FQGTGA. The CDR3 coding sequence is TGTGCCAGCAGCTTAACGCTGAGGGCTCCGGGACAGGACACTTACGACTCTGGAAACACCATATATTTT. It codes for CASSLTLRAPGQDTYDSGNTIYF.

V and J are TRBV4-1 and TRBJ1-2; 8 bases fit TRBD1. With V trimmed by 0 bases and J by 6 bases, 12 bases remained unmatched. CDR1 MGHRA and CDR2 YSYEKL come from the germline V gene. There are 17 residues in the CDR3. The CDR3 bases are TGCGCCAGCAGCCAAGAGCTTCCAGGGGGCAAGGATGATGGCTACACCTTC. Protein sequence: CASSQELPGGKDDGYTF.

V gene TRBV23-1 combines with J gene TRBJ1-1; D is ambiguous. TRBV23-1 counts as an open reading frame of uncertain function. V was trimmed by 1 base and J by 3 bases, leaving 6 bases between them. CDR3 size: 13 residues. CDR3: CASSQYMDTEAFF. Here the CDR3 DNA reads TGCGCCAGCAGTCAATACATGGACACTGAAGCTTTCTTT.

In DNA, the CDR3 is TGTGCCACCAGCAGAGATCACGGGACAGGTGGGATTTATAGCAATCAGCCCCAGCATTTT. Its translation: CATSRDHGTGGIYSNQPQHF. The rearrangement links TRBV15 to TRBJ1-5; 8 bases align to TRBD1. There are 20 residues in the CDR3. V was pared by 0 bases and J by 0 bases, with 13 bases of the junction left unmatched. The germline V gene has CDR1 LNHNV and CDR2 YYDKDF (reference sequence). The full variable domain, with the rest looked up from reference TRBV15 and TRBJ1-5, is DAMVIQNPRYQVTQFGKPVTLSCSQTLNHNVMYWYQQKSSQAPKLLFHYYDKDFNNEADTPDNFQSRRPNTSFCFLDIRSPGLGDTAMYLCATSRDHGTGGIYSNQPQHFGDGTRLSIL.